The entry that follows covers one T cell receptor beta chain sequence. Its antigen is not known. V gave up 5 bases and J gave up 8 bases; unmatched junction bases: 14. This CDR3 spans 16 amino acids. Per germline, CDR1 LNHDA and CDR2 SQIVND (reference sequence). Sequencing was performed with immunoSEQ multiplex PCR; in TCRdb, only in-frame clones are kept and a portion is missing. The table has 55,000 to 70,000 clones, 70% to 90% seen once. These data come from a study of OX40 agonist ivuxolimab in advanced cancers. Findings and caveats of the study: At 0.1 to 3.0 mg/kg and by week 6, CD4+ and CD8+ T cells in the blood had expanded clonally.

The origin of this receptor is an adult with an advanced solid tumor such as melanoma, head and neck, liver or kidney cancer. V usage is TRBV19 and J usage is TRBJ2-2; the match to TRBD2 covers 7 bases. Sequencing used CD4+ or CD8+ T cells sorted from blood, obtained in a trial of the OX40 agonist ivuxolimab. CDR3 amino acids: CASSGAGTTVSGELFF. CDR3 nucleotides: TGTGCCAGTAGTGGTGCCGGGACTACCGTATCTGGGGAGCTGTTTTTT.